Reported below is one T cell receptor beta chain. Donors counted as nominally healthy when sampled, yet unrecorded immune exposures were likely. This sample is drawn from a study of cytomegalovirus exposure and HLA in healthy donors. The PCR used 60 Vbeta and 13 Jbeta primers. TCRdb keeps only in-frame clones here, not all; method: immunoSEQ multiplex PCR. Of around 280,000 clones detected, around 90% appear once; the ten largest clones hold less than 2.5%. This TCR was sampled from a woman aged 18-29 years in good health and CMV-seronegative. The sequenced sample consisted of PBMCs.

CDR3 loop: CASSPTRQYRTGELFF. DNA of the CDR3: TGTGCCAGCAGCCCCACGCGACAGTATCGAACCGGGGAGCTGTTTTTT. The chain joins TRBV7-6 to TRBJ2-2; tentative D call: TRBD1 (5 bases). Germline V CDR1 and CDR2: SGHVS, FNYEAQ. Trimming left V 5 bases short and J 5 bases short, with 18 bases between. The CDR3 is 16 amino acids. The variable domain in full, completed from reference TRBV7-6 and TRBJ2-2, reads GAGVSQSPRYKVTKRGQDVALRCDPISGHVSLYWYRQALGQGPEFLTYFNYEAQQDKSGLPNDRFSAERPEGSISTLTIQRTEQRDSAMYRCASSPTRQYRTGELFFGEGSRLTVL.